Reported below is one T cell receptor (beta chain). Its antigen is still unknown. The input lacks base qualities; no much larger clone sits a single base away. The immunoSEQ Assay, a bias-controlled multiplex PCR, was used to amplify TCRbeta CDR3 regions from genomic DNA. The source study handled its data this way. Nucleated cell counts per sample were estimated from amplification of reference gene primers within the assay. Sequence reads were collapsed and filtered to measure the absolute abundance of every unique TCRbeta CDR3 rearrangement. Productive Simpson clonality was computed per sample as the square root of Simpson's diversity index over productive rearrangements. Sourced from immuneACCESS, this table was stored by TCRdb with only in-frame sequences that have V and J called. A share of the clones is absent; for the studies checked, an unresolved V gene accounts for under half, and the remainder has no known explanation. Clone size and V and J calls were adopted from that table, with D and trimming inferred from the DNA. The sample table holds under 400,000 clones, of which about 89% were seen once. Roughly 2% of the sample lies in the top ten.

These data belong to a study of blood T cell repertoires in COVID-19 (dated by TCRdb to about 2020). In the study overall: Recovered participants in ImmuneRACE Cohort 3 were defined by two consecutive negative NP/OP PCR tests, clearance by a healthcare professional, or resolution of symptoms. Samples from collaborators originated in the United States, Italy and Spain and spanned both the acute and convalescent phases of COVID-19. The samples were drawn from the first 160 participants of the ongoing ImmuneRACE study and from more than 1,000 subjects provided by 6 global collaborators. Nearly every sample came with metadata listing a de-identified subject ID, COVID-19 status, age in years and sex. The dataset comprised deeply sampled blood TCRbeta repertoires from subjects exposed to, actively infected with, or recovered from COVID-19. Where available, HLA class I and class II types were taken from metadata supplied by the sample provider and were not determined by assay-based typing. The prospective study material was composed of cDNA or gDNA derived from T cells, B-cell-depleted T cells, or PBMCs. The repertoires were released in a freely available public database meant as a resource for research on the immune response to SARS-CoV-2.

Measured from the cysteine to the phenylalanine, the CDR3 is 15 residues long. Just CDR3 DNA is preserved here, 45 bases in frame from base 1. V is pared back by 0 bases and J by 5 bases, with 13 bases lying between the germline termini. CDR1 is given as MNHEY and CDR2 as SMNVEV, both from the germline V gene (reference sequence). Broad study findings and their caveats: Clinical and demographic metadata were provided uncurated, with the amount varying by source and participant.

Participants in the prospective study were aged 18 to 89 years, lived in more than 20 United States geographic areas, and enrolled through a virtual design. To assign participants to cohorts, the prospective study relied on clinical history that participants themselves reported in a screening survey and a study questionnaire. In the prospective study, mobile phlebotomists collected whole blood, serum and a nasopharyngeal or oropharyngeal swab from each participant. Additional blood draws and questionnaires over an approximately 2-month period could optionally be provided by prospective study participants. Before DNA extraction, blood samples from the prospective study were shipped at room temperature or frozen.

Sequenced input: PBMCs or T cells enriched from blood (not recorded which). The chain links TRBV27 with TRBJ2-5; 6 matching bases give a weak D call of TRBD1. The receptor comes from a man in his forties in a cohort exposed to, infected with or recovered from COVID-19 (not recorded which). The CDR3 in this case is CASSLSWGRGETQYF. The DNA reads as follows: TGTGCCAGCAGTTTATCTTGGGGGCGCGGGGAGACCCAGTACTTC.